Reported below is one T cell receptor (beta chain). The antigen remains undetermined. This sample was taken from a study of cytomegalovirus exposure and HLA in healthy donors. Study-wide results and limits: Association of a missense DCLRE1C variant with TCR beta V- and J-gene trimming was reported in a later analysis.

Trimming cost V 5 bases and J 4 bases, with 16 bases left between them. The germline gives CDR1 SGHNT, CDR2 YYREEE (reference sequence). The length of the CDR3 is 15 residues. The PCR was carried out with 60 Vbeta primers and 13 Jbeta primers. Clones were sequenced by immunoSEQ multiplex PCR, and TCRdb holds only the in-frame ones, with some missing. The data contain around 190,000 clones, roughly 90% of them singletons. The TCR originated in a woman younger than 45 in good health and CMV-seronegative. Sequenced input: PBMCs. The chain has TRBV5-4 and TRBJ1-5, with D perhaps TRBD1 (5 bases). The chain's CDR3 is CASSQDGGGNQPQHF. CDR3 coding DNA: TGTGCCAGCAGTCAGGACGGGGGTGGGAATCAGCCCCAGCATTTT.